Shown below are 21 T cell receptor beta chains from a single sample sequenced in a study of T cells in Graves' hyperthyroidism and ophthalmopathy. The source material, RNA transcripts, was used to amplify TCR beta CDR3 regions. The study used the HTBI primer set for a first-round RT-PCR of the TCR CDR3. Via MiXCR, TCRdb re-called the multiplex PCR reads, giving one row per CDR3 protein. The top ten hold around 9.2% of the sample, which has hundreds of thousands of distinct CDR3 sequences, over 10% seen once. Specimen: blood. The receptors were sampled from a woman aged 18-29 years with Graves' hyperthyroidism.

The chain is built from TRBV5-1 and TRBJ1-1; D is perhaps TRBD1 (5 bases). Between the trimmed V and J ends, which lost 3 bases and 1 base, there was a span of 7 bases. The CDR3 consists of 13 residues. The germline CDR1 and CDR2 sequences are SGHRS and YFSETQ. The CDR3 nucleotides read TGCGCCAGCAGCTCGGACACGAACACTGAAGCTTTCTTT. It yields the protein CASSSDTNTEAFF.

J is TRBJ2-5 and V is TRBV29-1; D is unresolved. Germline assignment: CDR1 SQVTM and CDR2 ANQGSEA. The CDR3 runs 13 residues. V was cut by 4 bases and J by 0 bases, with 9 bases left in between. The CDR3 loop is CSVAEEYQETQYF. In nucleotides, the CDR3 is TGCAGCGTTGCGGAAGAGTACCAAGAGACCCAGTACTTC. The full variable domain, in which reference TRBV29-1 and TRBJ2-5 provide the parts outside the CDR3, is SAVISQKPSRDICQRGTSLTIQCQVDSQVTMMFWYRQQPGQSLTLIATANQGSEATYESGFVIDKFPISRPNLTFSTLTVSNMSPEDSSIYLCSVAEEYQETQYFGPGTRLLVL.

This clonotype was counted between two and nine times. The chain employs TRBV4-1 and TRBJ1-1, with D tentatively TRBD1 (5 bases). CDR1 and CDR2 (germline): MGHRA, YSYEKL. The CDR3 has 15 amino acids. V was shortened by 4 bases and J by 1 base, with 13 bases between the two germline ends. CDR3 coding DNA: TGCGCCAGCAGCCCTACTTTCAGGGAGAACACTGAAGCTTTCTTT. The encoded protein is CASSPTFRENTEAFF.

V usage is TRBV29-1 and J usage is TRBJ2-5; weak D call: TRBD2 (6 bases). CDR1 and CDR2 (germline): SQVTM, ANQGSEA. There are 13 residues in the CDR3. Trimming took off 5 bases at V and 5 bases at J, with 15 bases between the two ends. The CDR3 coding sequence is TGCAGCGTTTTGGGGGGTGGTCGGGAGACCCAGTACTTC. This translates into CSVLGGGRETQYF.

The chain carries TRBV7-9 and TRBJ2-3; TRBD2 matches at 9 bases. The germline gives CDR1 SEHNR, CDR2 FQNEAQ (reference sequence). V gave up 5 bases and J gave up 2 bases; unmatched junction bases: 11. CDR3 length: 17 residues. The CDR3 DNA reads TGTGCCAGCAGCCCCCAGTCGGGGACTAGCATCACAGATACGCAGTATTTT. Protein product: CASSPQSGTSITDTQYF. Filled out from reference TRBV7-9 and TRBJ2-3, the complete variable domain reads DTGVSQNPRHKITKRGQNVTFRCDPISEHNRLYWYRQTLGQGPEFLTYFQNEAQLEKSRLLSDRFSAERPKGSFSTLEIQRTEQGDSAMYLCASSPQSGTSITDTQYFGPGTRLTVL.

This clonotype was recorded a few times. J is TRBJ2-7 and V is TRBV20-1; 9 bases match TRBD1. There are 15 residues in the CDR3. V lost 0 bases, J lost 4 bases, and 7 bases stayed unmatched. Per germline, CDR1 DFQATT and CDR2 SNEGSKA (reference sequence). CDR3 amino acids: CSARDPGTGYYEQYF. DNA for the CDR3: TGCAGTGCTAGAGATCCCGGGACAGGGTATTACGAGCAGTACTTC.

This clonotype was seen repeatedly, ten times or more. The chain joins TRBV20-1 to TRBJ2-3, with a possible D match to TRBD1 (6 bases). The ends were cut back, 3 bases at V and 10 bases at J, with 11 bases in the middle. The length of the CDR3 is 11 residues. In germline, CDR1 is DFQATT, CDR2 SNEGSKA (reference sequence). The CDR3, as DNA: TGCAGTGCTAGTGGGGGCAACGCGCAGTATTTT. It codes for CSASGGNAQYF.

This clonotype was recorded at least ten times. V usage is TRBV6-2 or TRBV6-3 and J usage is TRBJ2-2; 13 positions agree with TRBD2. The J segment lost 3 bases and the V segment lost 7 bases, leaving 5 bases of the junction unmatched. The CDR3 has 16 amino acids. From germline, CDR1 is MNHEY and CDR2 SVGEGT. The CDR3 sequence is CASTGLAGSDTGELFF. DNA for the CDR3: TGTGCCAGCACGGGACTAGCGGGAAGTGACACCGGGGAGCTGTTTTTT.

V usage is TRBV27 and J usage is TRBJ1-6; tentatively, D is TRBD1 (6 bases). V was trimmed by 7 bases and J by 1 base, leaving 14 bases between them. The CDR3 contains 16 residues. Germline CDR1 reads MNHEY; CDR2 reads SMNVEV (reference sequence). CDR3: CASTQGVGSYNSPLHF. In nucleotides, the CDR3 is TGTGCCAGCACACAGGGAGTAGGGTCCTATAATTCACCCCTCCACTTT.

There are many counts of this clonotype. The V call is TRBV27, the J call TRBJ1-1; D gene unclear. This CDR3 spans 16 amino acids. Trimming took off 2 bases at V and 5 bases at J, with 18 bases between the two ends. CDR1 is MNHEY and CDR2 is SMNVEV in the germline V gene (reference sequence). CDR3 in amino acids: CASSLNPQVIGTEAFF. CDR3 in DNA: TGTGCCAGCAGTTTAAATCCCCAAGTTATAGGGACTGAAGCTTTCTTT.

This clonotype was detected many times. The chain couples TRBV5-1 to TRBJ1-1, with 7 bases lining up with TRBD1. J gave up 4 bases and V 6 bases, and 12 bases lay outside the gene matches. Germline CDR1 SGHRS, CDR2 YFSETQ. The CDR3 is made up of 15 amino acids. The DNA for the CDR3 is TGCGCCAGCACCGTGTCAGGGGGGGCAGCCACTGAAGCTTTCTTT. Translation gives CASTVSGGAATEAFF.

This clonotype occurred many times. The chain joins TRBV14 to TRBJ1-1, with D possibly being TRBD1 (6 bases). Germline loops: CDR1 SGHDN, CDR2 FVKESK. The CDR3 consists of 13 residues. V lost 6 bases and J 4 bases, leaving 12 bases between the germline ends. The chain's CDR3 is CASRPQGSTEAFF. Written as DNA, the CDR3 is TGTGCCAGCAGACCACAGGGCTCCACTGAAGCTTTCTTT.

This clonotype occurred many times. V is TRBV7-9 and J is TRBJ2-5; 8 nucleotides align to TRBD2. Germline trimming cut 5 bases from V and 5 bases from J; bases unmatched to any gene: 10. CDR1 and CDR2 (germline): SEHNR, FQNEAQ (reference sequence). This CDR3 has 15 residues. DNA for the CDR3: TGTGCCAGCAGCGACGGGAGGGATTCGGCGGAGACCCAGTACTTC. Protein product: CASSDGRDSAETQYF. Full variable domain (remainder filled in from reference TRBV7-9 and TRBJ2-5): DTGVSQNPRHKITKRGQNVTFRCDPISEHNRLYWYRQTLGQGPEFLTYFQNEAQLEKSRLLSDRFSAERPKGSFSTLEIQRTEQGDSAMYLCASSDGRDSAETQYFGPGTRLLVL.

In this sample, this clonotype turned up many times. The rearrangement links TRBV6-6 to TRBJ1-1; D uncertain. CDR1 MNHNY and CDR2 SVGAGI come from the germline V gene (reference sequence). V lost 0 bases to trimming and J lost 4 bases, with 9 bases between them. The CDR3 sequence is 14 residues long. The CDR3 DNA reads TGTGCCAGCAGTTACTCAGCAATGGGCACTGAAGCTTTCTTT. It is translated as CASSYSAMGTEAFF.

This clonotype was recorded at least ten times. J is TRBJ1-1 and V is TRBV2; no clear D. V was cut by 5 bases and J by 1 base, with 2 bases left in between. Germline-derived CDR1 and CDR2 are SNHLY and FYNNEI. The CDR3 extends over 11 amino acids. CDR3 DNA: TGTGCCAGCAGTAGGAACACTGAAGCTTTCTTT. Translation gives CASSRNTEAFF. The variable domain in full, with the rest retrieved from reference TRBV2 and TRBJ1-1, is EPEVTQTPSHQVTQMGQEVILRCVPISNHLYFYWYRQILGQKVEFLVSFYNNEISEKSEIFDDQFSVERPDGSNFTLKIRSTKLEDSAMYFCASSRNTEAFFGQGTRLTVV.

This clonotype was counted ten times or more. This chain links TRBV12-3 or TRBV12-4 with TRBJ1-2; D not certain. Trimming took off 6 bases at V and 10 bases at J, with 18 bases between the two ends. The CDR3 covers 13 residues. CDR3 nucleotides: TGTGCCAGCAGCGACACAAGAGGGAACGTCTACACCTTC. It specifies CASSDTRGNVYTF.

This clonotype was seen only a few times. The chain has TRBV20-1 and TRBJ1-3; TRBD1 is a possible D gene (5 bases). Germline V lookup: CDR1 DFQATT, CDR2 SNEGSKA (reference sequence). CDR3 size: 13 residues. The V and J ends lost 4 bases and 5 bases respectively, with 12 bases between them. Here the CDR3 DNA reads TGCAGTGCTAAAGACAGTCTGCGAAACACCATATATTTT. Translation gives CSAKDSLRNTIYF.

In DNA form, the CDR3 reads TGCAGTGCTAGAGGGCCTCTCGGACAGGGGAACACCGGGGAGCTGTTTTTT. As protein: CSARGPLGQGNTGELFF. This chain uses TRBV20-1 with TRBJ2-2; 8 bases are a match to TRBD1. Germline V gene data show CDR1 as DFQATT and CDR2 as SNEGSKA (reference sequence). The V gene end was trimmed by 1 base and the J gene end by 1 base; junction bases not matched to a gene: 8. The CDR3 has 17 residues.

This clonotype was found once. The chain carries TRBV7-9 and TRBJ1-2; D may be TRBD1 (6 bases). CDR3 size: 15 residues. Trimming removed 5 bases at V and 6 bases at J, with 19 bases between. Looked up from germline, CDR1 is SEHNR and CDR2 is FQNEAQ (reference sequence). The CDR3 DNA follows: TGTGCCAGCAGCCCAGACTGGACAGAGAACAATGGCTACACCTTC. This encodes CASSPDWTENNGYTF. The full variable domain, in which reference TRBV7-9 and TRBJ1-2 provide the parts outside the CDR3, is DTGVSQNPRHKITKRGQNVTFRCDPISEHNRLYWYRQTLGQGPEFLTYFQNEAQLEKSRLLSDRFSAERPKGSFSTLEIQRTEQGDSAMYLCASSPDWTENNGYTFGSGTRLTVV.

The chain recombines TRBV9 with TRBJ1-2, with unresolved D. The CDR3 totals 14 residues. Trimming pared 2 bases from V and 6 bases from J, leaving 14 bases between. Looked up from germline, CDR1 is SGDLS and CDR2 is YYNGEE. The CDR3 DNA follows: TGTGCCAGCAGCGTGGGAGGGTTCGGGCATGGCTACACCTTC. Protein product: CASSVGGFGHGYTF.

This clonotype was observed many times. The chain uses TRBV20-1 and TRBJ2-1; maybe TRBD1 (6 bases). The V and J ends lost 5 bases and 3 bases respectively, with 11 bases between them. The CDR3 is made up of 13 amino acids. Germline V gene sequence: CDR1 DFQATT, CDR2 SNEGSKA (reference sequence). In nucleotides, the CDR3 is TGCAGTGCTCCAGACAGGTACTACAATGAGCAGTTCTTC. Translating gives CSAPDRYYNEQFF.